This entry lists 12 T cell receptor beta chains sequenced from one sample in a study of T cells in tuberculosis (dated by TCRdb to the late 2010s). Library prep was done by the immunoSEQ multiplex PCR assay. Sourced from immuneACCESS, this table was stored by TCRdb with only in-frame sequences that have V and J called. A share of the clones is absent; for the studies checked, an unresolved V gene accounts for under half, and the remainder has no known explanation. The sample table shows 26,000 or so clones, and 90% are seen once. Less than 7% of the sample comes from the top ten. The sample taken for sequencing was PBMCs. These receptors were obtained from a donor between 10 and 35 years old with latent tuberculosis or without tuberculosis infection.

This chain connects TRBV7-9 to TRBJ2-7; tentatively, D is TRBD1 (7 bases). CDR1 and CDR2 from the germline V gene are SEHNR and FQNEAQ (reference sequence). The V and J ends lost 1 base and 1 base respectively, with 20 bases between them. This CDR3 region has 18 residues. Written as DNA, the CDR3 is TGTGCCAGCAGCTTAGTCCCCGGAGGGGGCATGGGGTCCTACGAGCAGTACTTC. Its protein is CASSLVPGGGMGSYEQYF.

This clone was seen only once. The V and J genes are TRBV6-5 and TRBJ1-1, with D maybe TRBD1 (5 bases). This CDR3 region has 15 residues. Germline CDR1 MNHEY, CDR2 SVGAGI. V lost 5 bases and J 1 base, leaving 14 bases between the germline ends. In DNA, the CDR3 is TGTGCCAGCAGTGGCTCACCGGGGGAGAACACTGAAGCTTTCTTT. Translating gives CASSGSPGENTEAFF.

The chain is built from TRBV2 and TRBJ2-7; TRBD1 agrees at 10 bases. The V gene's germline CDR1 is SNHLY and CDR2 FYNNEI. This CDR3 has 14 amino acids. Trimming took 3 bases from V and 4 from J; bases not matched to a gene: 3. The chain's CDR3 is CASSDGTGVYEQYF. The CDR3 bases are TGTGCCAGCAGTGATGGGACAGGGGTTTACGAGCAGTACTTC.

The V call is TRBV12-5, the J call TRBJ1-1; D gene uncertain. The CDR3 loop spans 12 amino acids. The ends were cut back, 7 bases at V and 4 bases at J, with 10 bases in the middle. The germline V gene has CDR1 LGHNT and CDR2 FRNRAP. The CDR3 is CASAEGLTEAFF. DNA for the CDR3: TGTGCTAGTGCGGAAGGACTCACTGAAGCTTTCTTT.

CDR3 amino acids: CASSLHSGTAGVHEQFF. The CDR3 DNA sequence: TGTGCCAGCAGCTTACATTCCGGGACAGCGGGGGTCCATGAGCAGTTCTTC. V and J are TRBV7-6 and TRBJ2-1; D is possibly TRBD2 (8 bases). The CDR3 has 17 residues. Germline CDR1 reads SGHVS; CDR2 reads FNYEAQ. The V end was cut by 2 bases, the J end by 8 bases, with 22 bases between.

The chain recombines TRBV27 with TRBJ2-2; 7 bases align to TRBD1. V trimming: 5 bases; J trimming: 6 bases; junction bases outside the gene matches: 15. Germline CDR1 MNHEY, CDR2 SMNVEV (reference sequence). The CDR3 totals 17 residues. CDR3 nucleotide sequence: TGTGCCAGCAGTCCCACCGTTCTGAAGGGGGCGTCCGGGGAGCTGTTTTTT. It is translated as CASSPTVLKGASGELFF.

This clone showed up just once. This rearrangement joins TRBV28 to TRBJ2-7; 8 nucleotides align to TRBD1. The CDR3 covers 15 residues. The germline CDR1 and CDR2 sequences are MDHEN and SYDVKM. V shed 5 bases and J 6 bases; nucleotides not matched to a gene: 12. CDR3 bases: TGTGCCAGCAGTCTCGATCCGGGGACAGGTGCCGAGCAGTACTTC. Amino acids: CASSLDPGTGAEQYF.

The CDR3 DNA reads as TGTGCCATCAGTGAGGGACAGGGGTTTGACGAGACCCAGTACTTC. Its translation: CAISEGQGFDETQYF. This chain uses TRBV10-3 with TRBJ2-5, with TRBD1 matching over 9 bases. Germline CDR1 and CDR2: ENHRY and SYGVKD. Germline trimming cut 2 bases from V and 5 bases from J; bases unmatched to any gene: 6. CDR3 length equals 15 residues.

This clone was recorded only once. V is TRBV25-1 and J is TRBJ2-3, with a tentative D call TRBD2 (6 bases). Germline V lookup: CDR1 MGHDK, CDR2 SYGVNS. This CDR3 has 14 amino acids. With 3 bases removed from V and 2 bases from J, the gap between germline ends came to 9 bases. CDR3 DNA: TGTGCCAGCAGTGAGGAGGGATACACAGATACGCAGTATTTT. The encoded protein is CASSEEGYTDTQYF. The full variable domain, completed using reference TRBV25-1 and TRBJ2-3, is EADIYQTPRYLVIGTGKKITLECSQTMGHDKMYWYQQDPGMELHLIHYSYGVNSTEKGDLSSESTVSRIRTEHFPLTLESARPSHTSQYLCASSEEGYTDTQYFGPGTRLTVL.

This chain joins TRBV4-1 and TRBJ2-2; TRBD2 might be the D (7 bases). There are 16 residues in the CDR3. Per germline, CDR1 MGHRA and CDR2 YSYEKL. V was pared by 0 bases and J by 5 bases, with 13 bases between. The CDR3 spells CASSQDTGGRTGELFF. CDR3 nucleotides: TGCGCCAGCAGCCAAGATACGGGGGGCAGGACCGGGGAGCTGTTTTTT.

The CDR3 reads CASSRVPSGGADTQYF. CDR3 DNA sequence: TGCGCCAGCAGCCGAGTACCTAGCGGGGGGGCTGATACGCAGTATTTT. The V gene is TRBV4-3, the J gene TRBJ2-3, with 12 bases lining up with TRBD2. Germline trimming cut 4 bases from V and 6 bases from J; bases unmatched to any gene: 8. The length of the CDR3 is 16 residues. Germline assignment: CDR1 LGHNA and CDR2 YSLEER.

The rearrangement links TRBV11-2 to TRBJ1-3; D may be TRBD1 (5 bases). Per the germline V gene, CDR1 is SGHAT and CDR2 is FQNNGV. Deletions cut 5 bases from V and 0 bases from J, with 11 bases between. This CDR3 contains 15 residues. CDR3 DNA: TGTGCCAGCAGCCTACAGGTCCGCTCTGGAAACACCATATATTTT. Encoded protein: CASSLQVRSGNTIYF.